The 2 T cell receptor beta chains below all came from one sample that was sequenced in a study of early T cells in non-severe SARS-CoV-2 infection. MiXCR was run by TCRdb on the 5' RACE reads, yielding one entry per CDR3 protein. The table records about 64,000 distinct CDR3 sequences, 4.9% of them present only once. The sequenced material came from whole blood. These receptors came from an adult who was a healthcare worker with PCR-confirmed SARS-CoV-2 infection or an uninfected control (not recorded which).

This clonotype came up a few times. The chain has TRBV20-1 and TRBJ1-1; tentatively, D is TRBD1 (5 bases). Trimming left V 6 bases short and J 2 bases short, with 16 bases between. Germline loops: CDR1 DFQATT, CDR2 SNEGSKA (reference sequence). CDR3 length equals 14 residues. In DNA form, the CDR3 reads TGCAGTGCGCCGGATGTACAGGTAAACACTGAAGCTTTCTTT. As protein: CSAPDVQVNTEAFF.

This clonotype was found a few times. The V and J genes are TRBV6-1 and TRBJ1-5; no firm D call. The CDR3 has 15 residues. V lost 2 bases and J lost 0, with 8 bases in between. Germline assignment: CDR1 MNHNS and CDR2 SASEGT. In nucleotides, the CDR3 is TGTGCCAGCAGTGAATCGGGGAATAGCAATCAGCCCCAGCATTTT. It translates to CASSESGNSNQPQHF.